This TCR beta chain came from a study of blood T cell repertoires in COVID-19 (dated by TCRdb to the early 2020s). A note on the overall study: Samples covering the acute and convalescent phases of COVID-19 were provided by collaborators in the United States, Italy and Spain. The material from the prospective study consisted of cDNA or gDNA derived from T cells, B-cell-depleted T cells, or PBMCs. Subjects who had been exposed to COVID-19, were actively infected with it, or had recovered from it provided the deeply sampled blood TCRbeta repertoires that made up the dataset. The repertoires were released in a freely available public database meant as a resource for research on the immune response to SARS-CoV-2. Samples came from the ongoing ImmuneRACE study (first 160 participants) plus 1,254 subjects from 6 global collaborators. The sample metadata nearly always contained a de-identified subject ID, COVID-19 status, age in years and sex. Where HLA class I and class II types were available, the types were taken from metadata supplied by the sample provider, not from assay-based typing.

Samples from volunteer blood donors who had recovered from COVID-19 were contributed by a second Seattle source. Collaborating institutions collected whole blood in K2EDTA tubes following their own protocols. For TCRbeta analysis, collaborators shipped samples as frozen whole blood, isolated PBMCs, or DNA extracted from either of those sample types. TCRbeta CDR3 regions were amplified from genomic DNA using the immunoSEQ Assay, a bias-controlled multiplex PCR. In the source study's methods: The number of nucleated cells in each sample was estimated from the amplification of reference gene primers within the assay. To quantify the absolute abundance of each unique TCRbeta CDR3 rearrangement, sequence reads were collapsed and filtered. Productive Simpson clonality was computed per sample as the square root of Simpson's diversity index over productive rearrangements. TCRdb carries this immuneACCESS record with in-frame sequences only. Its versions omit some clonotypes, under half of them owing to an unresolved V gene in the studies checked, with the rest unexplained. From that table come the V and J calls and clone size; the DNA was used to work out D and trimming. The sample data list under 150,000 clones, and 70% to 90% of these were observed just once. Around 17% of the sample is held by the ten biggest clonotypes.

Concerning this clone itself: The antigen this receptor binds is unknown. Base qualities are missing; no much larger clone stands one base away.

Cut back by 6 bases and 0 bases, the V and J ends lie 17 bases apart. The CDR3 goes from the cysteine to the phenylalanine over 15 residues. The entry retains the CDR3 DNA only, 45 bases that are in frame from base 1. Reading the germline V gene gives CDR1 SQVTM and CDR2 ANQGSEA. Beyond this particular receptor, the publication reports: The amount of clinical and demographic metadata varied by source and participant and was provided uncurated.

The chain is made from TRBV29-1 and TRBJ1-1; no D gene call is confident. The clonotype was recovered from a woman aged 45-59 years who had recovered from COVID-19. The sample taken for sequencing was peripheral blood. Read as DNA, the sequence is TGCAGCGTCCGCGTCGTGGCGGGGATGAACACTGAAGCTTTCTTT. Protein translation: CSVRVVAGMNTEAFF.